This T cell receptor beta chain came from a study of OX40 agonist ivuxolimab in advanced cancers. Trimming took off 10 bases at V and 5 bases at J, with 20 bases between the two ends. This CDR3 comprises 15 residues. CDR1 and CDR2 from the germline V gene are SEHNR and FQNEAQ (reference sequence). Assay: immunoSEQ multiplex PCR; the TCRdb copy retains only in-frame clones and omits some. This table has some 58,000 clones, 90% to 95% appearing once. As to this clone: The antigen is unknown.

Regarding the study as a whole: Clonal expansion was seen in CD4+ and CD8+ blood T cells by week 6 at 0.1 to 3.0 mg/kg.

The material sequenced was CD4+ or CD8+ T cells sorted from blood, taken in a trial of the OX40 agonist ivuxolimab. The genes are TRBV7-9 and TRBJ1-4, with a weak D call TRBD1 (6 bases). This clonotype was sampled from an adult with an advanced solid tumor such as melanoma, head and neck, liver or kidney cancer. DNA of the CDR3: TGTGCCATTGGGCAGGGGTCGAGGGCCAATGAAAAACTGTTTTTT. Protein sequence: CAIGQGSRANEKLFF.